Below, one TCR beta chain is given with its context. With 3 bases clipped from V and 2 bases from J, the junction kept 5 bases outside the gene matches. CDR1 and CDR2 (germline): KGHSH, LQKENI. This CDR3 has 16 residues. Authors' methods: Reference gene primer amplification in the assay estimated nucleated cell counts. Data came from immunoSEQ multiplex PCR; TCRdb stores just in-frame clones and leaves some out. V and J calls and clone size follow that table, whereas D and trimming were derived from the DNA. Counted here are about 67,000 clones, 80% to 90% occurring once; the ten biggest clones make up approximately 5.4%. This sample is drawn from a study of blood T cell repertoires in COVID-19.

This clonotype was sampled from a man aged 45 to 65 with active COVID-19. Material: peripheral blood. V gene TRBV18 combines with J gene TRBJ2-1; TRBD1 matches 9 bases. This chain's CDR3 is CASSPDRGITYNEQFF. In DNA, the CDR3 is TGTGCCAGCTCACCCGACAGGGGGATTACCTACAATGAGCAGTTCTTC.